This T cell receptor (beta chain) was identified in a study of CD8 T cells in Susac syndrome. The CDR3 runs to 15 residues. The germline V gene encodes CDR1 KGHSH and CDR2 LQKENI. Trimming took off 3 bases at V and 4 bases at J, with 13 bases between the two ends. Random hexamers primed reverse transcription of about 0.45 to 1 ug RNA. Multiplex PCR with immunoSEQ amplified the TCR beta CDR3 across 54 Vbeta and 13 Jbeta. TCRdb re-called the immunoSEQ multiplex PCR reads through MiXCR, storing one row per CDR3 protein. The sample contains a few hundred thousand distinct CDR3 sequences, about 93% of which appear only once. CD8+ and CD4+ T cells were negatively isolated; TEMRA cells were FACS-enriched.

The receptor was derived from a human donor with multiple sclerosis. The chain uses TRBV18 and TRBJ2-1; TRBD1 or TRBD2 may be the D gene (6 bases each). The sample comprised CD8+ T cells from PBMCs. CDR3 amino acids: CASSPRGGAYNEQFF. CDR3 DNA sequence: TGTGCCAGCTCACCCAGGGGCGGGGCATACAATGAGCAGTTCTTC.